Each of the 3 T cell receptor beta chains below was sequenced from the same sample in a study of shared clonotypes between healthy human individuals. The assay was immunoSEQ multiplex PCR, and TCRdb's table has in-frame clones only and misses some. The sample lists 1.4 million to 1.5 million clones; approximately 97% were seen once. Sequences were obtained from naive CD4+ T cells sorted from blood. Subset in this sample: CD45RA+ positively selected. The receptor source for this set is a man aged 25-45 years in good health.

This clone was counted once. This chain uses TRBV7-8 with TRBJ1-2; 7 bases match TRBD1. Trimming cost V 3 bases and J 3 bases; bases outside gene matches: 1. The CDR3 is made up of 13 amino acids. Per germline, CDR1 SGHVS and CDR2 FQNEAQ. This CDR3 is CASSLGQHYGYTF. As DNA, the CDR3 is TGTGCCAGCAGCTTGGGACAGCACTATGGCTACACCTTC.

For this clone: Other nucleotide sequences from this sample produce the same CDR3. This chain links TRBV28 with TRBJ1-1; possibly TRBD1 for D (5 bases). Per germline, CDR1 MDHEN and CDR2 SYDVKM. This CDR3 region has 13 residues. V gave up 5 bases and J gave up 0 bases, with 7 bases separating them. The CDR3 loop is CASSTGLNTEAFF. The DNA of the CDR3 is TGTGCCAGCAGTACAGGCCTGAACACTGAAGCTTTCTTT. Full variable domain (remainder filled in from reference TRBV28 and TRBJ1-1): DVKVTQSSRYLVKRTGEKVFLECVQDMDHENMFWYRQDPGLGLRLIYFSYDVKMKEKGDIPEGYSVSREKKERFSLILESASTNQTSMYLCASSTGLNTEAFFGQGTRLTVV.

J is TRBJ2-1 and V is TRBV7-9; D unclear. CDR1 SEHNR and CDR2 FQNEAQ come from the germline V gene (reference sequence). Trimming took 5 bases from V and 0 from J, leaving 11 bases between them. CDR3 size: 15 residues. The CDR3 DNA reads as TGTGCCAGCAGCCGTCACAGAGACTCCTACAATGAGCAGTTCTTC. This translates into CASSRHRDSYNEQFF. The complete variable domain, with remaining parts taken from reference TRBV7-9 and TRBJ2-1, reads DTGVSQNPRHKITKRGQNVTFRCDPISEHNRLYWYRQTLGQGPEFLTYFQNEAQLEKSRLLSDRFSAERPKGSFSTLEIQRTEQGDSAMYLCASSRHRDSYNEQFFGPGTRLTVL.